This T cell receptor beta chain was captured by sequencing in a study of regulatory T cells in long-lasting Graves disease. Overall study findings and caveats: There were preferences for TRBV28, TRBJ1-2 and TRBJ2-5 in persistent disease.

Trimming took 3 bases from V and 4 from J, leaving 16 bases between them. Per germline, CDR1 SGDLS and CDR2 YYNGEE. CDR3 size: 15 residues. Details on this clonotype: Antigen: not known.

Described time point: persistent/refractory GD, antithyroid drugs over 5 years with positive TRAb. PBMC-extracted RNA yielded the TCR library. The EDTA tubes were filled with around 9.2 milliliters of drawn peripheral blood. The TCR beta library used iRepertoire HTBI primers with Arm-PCR amplification of CDR3. TCRdb reanalysed the multiplex PCR reads using MiXCR and keeps one entry per CDR3 protein. Of under 450,000 distinct CDR3 sequences listed, around a quarter were seen once; the top ten hold approximately 28%. The source of this sequence is a female donor with Graves disease. V gene TRBV9 combines with J gene TRBJ2-5; D might be TRBD2 (6 bases). Sequences were derived from peripheral blood mononuclear cells (PBMCs), sampled when the disease was refractory, from a patient treated with antithyroid drugs. CDR3 sequence reads: CASSATTVGGETQYF. DNA of the CDR3: TGTGCCAGCAGCGCGACTACCGTCGGGGGAGAGACCCAGTACTTC.